This T cell receptor beta chain was recorded in a study of cytomegalovirus exposure and HLA in healthy donors (dated by TCRdb to 2015 to 2018). About the full investigation: According to an earlier analysis of 587 of the donors, about 179 million T cells yielded 117 million unique TCR beta sequences and more than 250 Gb of sequence data. The study combined high-throughput TCR immunosequencing, statistical association of individual TCRs with disease status, and machine learning to predict cytomegalovirus infection status. Typing coverage differed by locus: A, B, C, DRB1 and DQB1 were typed in about 620-640 donors, DQA1 in 500 to 550, DPA1 in around 600, and DPB1 in approximately 450. In the later analysis, no new phenotypic data were used to find candidate immune exposures; instead, reliance was placed on TCR beta sequences and their occurrence across donors. An earlier analysis of 500 to 650 of the donors applied high-throughput TCR beta sequencing to assess whether each TCR beta V gene segment acted as functional or pseudogenic. In a later genetic analysis, genome-wide SNP genotypes for about three fifths of the roughly 670 donors were used, and that subset was treated as a discovery cohort. All discovery cohort repertoires had been generated on a single sequencing platform. Donor age, sex, ethnicity and CMV serostatus were compiled together with the repertoire data. On average, around 230,000 unique TCR beta nucleotide sequences were sequenced per donor among 398 genotyped donors of the cohort, with approximately 18% of those sequences being non-productive. In addition to the first cohort of 666 subjects, a separate validation cohort of 120 different subjects was used. Class I and class II HLA loci were covered by the typing at four-digit resolution. Several DR-DQ haplotypes were treated as single units for association and clustering because of strong linkage in the cohort. In a later analysis, previously published TCR beta repertoires from 670 or so donors were re-analyzed and high-resolution HLA genotyping was added so that TCR occurrence patterns could be studied. Of the roughly 430 genotyped donors, over 70% fell in the genetic ancestry cluster associated with self-reported Caucasian donors. The study profiled the T cell repertoires of around 700 subjects by immunosequencing and related them to cytomegalovirus serostatus. The aim of the study was to test whether cataloging public T cell receptors could identify signatures of past pathogen exposure. Around 300 gigabases of sequencing data and some 85 million unique TCR sequences were included in an early release covering roughly 600 HLA-typed donors.

In regard to this clone: No cognate antigen has been identified for it. No base quality values were provided; no much bigger clone lies one nucleotide off.

Results the study describes overall, beyond this receptor: When HLA alleles, especially DR and DQ, strongly co-occurred, attributing TCR associations to individual alleles was difficult. Compared with the 666-donor mean, donors in an Asian-associated ancestry cluster had fewer N-insertions in productive TCRs, according to a later genetic analysis. Linkage disequilibrium might explain the correlated functional status among segregating V segments, but an unknown experimental factor could not be excluded. Most TCR sequences were observed very rarely across donors, whereas some public TCRs were present in many individuals. In a later analysis, most CMV-associated TCR beta chains were found to appear HLA-restricted, with HLA associations seemingly driven largely by CMV exposure. Some IMGT-functional V segments, including TRBV6-2 and TRBV6-3, could not be distinguished by the 87-base-pair reads and were therefore excluded. The only immune exposure information available for the cohort was CMV serostatus. This cohort had only TCR beta chains sequenced, and the lack of alpha or paired-chain data limited which features could be detected. The study gave a list of around 170 TCR beta chains associated with cytomegalovirus. A further reported finding was that TCR beta sequences accurately predicted the HLA-A and HLA-B alleles for most subjects in the first cohort. In a later analysis, TCR association rates were found to vary across HLA loci, with the most associated TCRs seen for DRB1 alleles and the fewest for HLA-C alleles. In a later analysis, HLA-associated TCR beta chains showed more clonal expansion and lower generation probabilities than non-associated chains that were equally common. The classifier was reported to diagnose cytomegalovirus status with high specificity and sensitivity in both the original cohort and the validation cohort. Several of the top co-occurrence clusters appeared to be linked to parvovirus B19, influenza, CMV and Epstein-Barr virus, according to a later analysis. Because HLA typing was unavailable for some donors at each locus, only the typed subset was used in association tests. Broadly in line with IMGT annotations, most TCR beta V segments showed up in productive rearrangements about 87% or about 30% of the time in an earlier analysis of some 590 of the donors. A cluster of highly shared sequence variants was judged likely to be a technical artifact of the sequencing pipeline. It was suggested by the authors that the approach could potentially be generalized to other disease states and immunological phenotypes. A later genetic analysis associated a missense DCLRE1C variant with V-gene and J-gene trimming of TCR beta chains, and an independent cohort replicated the association. In a later analysis, some 17,000 TCR beta sequences were associated with specific HLA alleles at a false discovery rate of 0.05. Around 16 rarely observed V segments, including chromosome 9 orphons, were excluded from the earlier analysis of approximately 500 of the donors because counts were too low. The presence/absence analyses assumed that sequencing depth was roughly uniform across donors, and that assumption may not be true. Three of the identified cytomegalovirus-associated TCR beta chains were confirmed in vitro to be specific for cytomegalovirus antigens.

Libraries were built with the immunoSEQ multiplex PCR assay. For the multiplex PCR, a mixture combining 60 forward primers for TCR Vbeta segments and 13 reverse primers for TCR Jbeta segments was used. The CDR3 region of rearranged TCR beta genes was amplified from genomic DNA with a multiplex PCR assay. On the Illumina HiSeq System, the amplified TCR beta libraries were sequenced as 87-base-pair reads. The paper's data handling went like this. In a later analysis, tens of millions of unique TCR beta chains were counted across the roughly 610 repertoires, and about 9.9 million of these chains were shared by at least two donors. A nearest-neighbor algorithm error-corrected the raw reads and collapsed the reads into unique sequences, merging closely related sequences to remove PCR and sequencing errors. Alignment of CDR3 sequences to IMGT reference sequences was used to assign V, D and J gene segments. Each retained sequence needed at least a six-nucleotide match to both a V gene segment and a J gene segment. A rearrangement was called productive if the CDR3 had no stop codons and remained in frame with V and J, and every other rearrangement was called non-productive. Following IMGT convention, CDR3 was defined as the stretch from the second conserved V-encoded cysteine to the conserved J-encoded phenylalanine. The earlier analysis of approximately 500 of the donors excluded sequences that lacked an unambiguous match to a single V gene segment. In an earlier analysis of a few hundred of the donors, V segments were called functional above 56.7% productive rearrangements and were called segregating when the between-donor standard deviation exceeded 5%. A statistical classification framework was built to diagnose cytomegalovirus status from the catalog of TCR beta chain sequences. V and J gene assignment, in a later analysis, came from comparing TCR nucleotide sequences with IMGT/GENE-DB human TR gene sequences. A later analysis assigned CDR3 sequences and most-parsimonious VDJ recombination scenarios with the TCRdist pipeline. In a later analysis, each TCR beta chain was defined by its CDR3 amino acid sequence together with its V-gene family, and reads lacking a unique V-gene family were excluded. To address suspected cross-contamination and a sequencing artifact, a later analysis removed around 600 highly shared, low-generation-probability nucleotide sequences. In a later analysis, a clonal expansion index was calculated for each public chain from normalized within-repertoire ranks of inferred template counts. A later analysis computed generation probabilities with a VDJ recombination model fitted to out-of-frame rearrangements, and checked the results against IGoR. In a later analysis, TCR-TCR, TCR-HLA and TCR-CMV co-occurrence was scored with hypergeometric tests, and a repertoire-size bias correction was applied to TCR pairs. False discovery rates were estimated in a later analysis by permuting HLA or CMV assignments 20 times. In a later analysis, co-occurring TCRs were grouped with DBSCAN, and TCRdist sequence similarity was added when clustering was performed within HLA-allele-positive subsets. Co-occurrence clustering excluded repertoires with fewer than 30,000 or more than 120,000 public chains, plus five with anomalous nucleotide sharing. TCRdb limited this immuneACCESS table to in-frame rearrangements with V and J called. A share of clones is missing; checked studies link under half to unresolved V genes, and the rest is unexplained. The D gene and trimming were derived from the DNA, and the V and J assignments and clone size from that table. Counted in this sample were about 180,000 clones; 60% to 85% of them appeared once. The ten biggest clones cover 3.1% of the sample.

CDR1 and CDR2 (SGHRS, YFSETQ) derive from the germline V gene. Trimming at the junction amounts to 0 bases on V and 3 bases on J, and the germline ends lie 4 bases apart. Including the terminal cysteine and phenylalanine, the CDR3 comprises 13 residues. The read is trimmed to its CDR3 DNA, 39 bases read in frame from base 1. The cohort comprised 550 to 700 healthy bone marrow donors. Cohort members were all nominally healthy when sampled, although unrecorded immune exposures were likely present. The donor was CMV seropositive and was included in the group of some 290 seropositive cohort members. A peripheral blood sample was provided by each donor, and peripheral blood mononuclear cells were used for TCR beta sequencing. The Qiagen DNeasy Blood Extraction Kit was used to extract genomic DNA from the blood cell samples.

The clonotype was recovered from a woman aged 45-60 years in good health and CMV-seropositive. The sequenced sample was PBMCs. The chain couples TRBV5-1 to TRBJ2-1; the D gene is unclear. The CDR3 reads as follows: CASSLDNYNEQFF. The base sequence is TGCGCCAGCAGCTTGGACAACTACAATGAGCAGTTCTTC.